Listed here are 2 T cell receptor beta chains from one sample, sequenced in a study of beta chain features in type 1 diabetes. Expressed TCRB transcripts were sequenced because the entire RNA isolate underwent reverse transcription. Profiled with immunoSEQ multiplex PCR; TCRdb holds only in-frame clones, not every one. The sample holds 900,000 or so clones, about a sixth seen once. Material for sequencing was naive CD4+ T cells from blood. Receptors were obtained from a woman aged 18-29 years in good health.

This clone showed up just a few times. This rearrangement joins TRBV5-1 to TRBJ2-7, with 8 bases identical to TRBD2. This CDR3 contains 15 residues. V dropped 4 bases and J dropped 5; count of bases not matched to a gene: 11. The germline CDR1 and CDR2 sequences are SGHRS and YFSETQ. CDR3 sequence (DNA): TGCGCCAGCAGCCTATCAGCGGGAGTCTCTAACGAGCAGTACTTC. It translates to CASSLSAGVSNEQYF.

Concerning this clone: In the same sample, other DNA sequences code for this CDR3. The V call is TRBV6-5, the J call TRBJ2-5; D tentatively reads TRBD1 or TRBD2 (6 bases each). Trimming took 0 bases from V and 5 from J, leaving 10 bases between them. Germline CDR1 is MNHEY and CDR2 is SVGAGI. The CDR3 length is 14 residues. CDR3 sequence: CASSYSGGQETQYF. The CDR3 DNA is TGTGCCAGCAGTTACTCTGGGGGGCAGGAGACCCAGTACTTC.